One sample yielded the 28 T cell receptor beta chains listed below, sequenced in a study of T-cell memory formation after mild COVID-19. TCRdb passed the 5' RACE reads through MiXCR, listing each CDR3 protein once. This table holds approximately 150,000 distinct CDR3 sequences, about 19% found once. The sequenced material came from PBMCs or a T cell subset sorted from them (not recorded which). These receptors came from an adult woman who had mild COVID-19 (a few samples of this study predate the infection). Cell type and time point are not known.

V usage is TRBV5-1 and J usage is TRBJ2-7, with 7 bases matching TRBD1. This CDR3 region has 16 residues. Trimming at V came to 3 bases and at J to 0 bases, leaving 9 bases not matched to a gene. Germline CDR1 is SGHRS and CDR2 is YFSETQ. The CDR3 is CASSSPPGQNSYEQYF. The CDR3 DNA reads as TGCGCCAGCAGCTCTCCGCCGGGACAGAACTCCTACGAGCAGTACTTC.

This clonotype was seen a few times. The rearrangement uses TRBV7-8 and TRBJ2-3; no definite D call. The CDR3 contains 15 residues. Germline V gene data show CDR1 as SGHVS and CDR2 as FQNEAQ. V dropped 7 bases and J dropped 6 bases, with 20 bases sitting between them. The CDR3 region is CASTSQGALMDTQYF. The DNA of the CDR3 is TGTGCCAGCACCTCCCAAGGAGCGCTGATGGATACGCAGTATTTT.

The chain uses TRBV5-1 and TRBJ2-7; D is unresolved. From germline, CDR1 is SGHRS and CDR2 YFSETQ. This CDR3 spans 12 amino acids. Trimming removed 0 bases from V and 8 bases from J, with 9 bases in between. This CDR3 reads CASSLGRTQQYF. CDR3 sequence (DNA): TGCGCCAGCAGCTTGGGCAGGACCCAGCAGTACTTC.

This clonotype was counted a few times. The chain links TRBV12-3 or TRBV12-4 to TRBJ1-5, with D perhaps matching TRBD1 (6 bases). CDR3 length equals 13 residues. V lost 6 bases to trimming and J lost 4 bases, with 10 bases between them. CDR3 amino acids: CASSPDRNQPQHF. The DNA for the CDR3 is TGTGCCAGCAGCCCGGACAGAAATCAGCCCCAGCATTTT.

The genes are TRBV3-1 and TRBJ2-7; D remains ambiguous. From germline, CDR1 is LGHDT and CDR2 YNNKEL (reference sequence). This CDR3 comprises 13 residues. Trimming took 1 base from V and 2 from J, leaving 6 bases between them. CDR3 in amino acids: CASSQADTYEQYF. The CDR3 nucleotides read TGTGCCAGCAGCCAAGCCGACACCTACGAGCAGTACTTC.

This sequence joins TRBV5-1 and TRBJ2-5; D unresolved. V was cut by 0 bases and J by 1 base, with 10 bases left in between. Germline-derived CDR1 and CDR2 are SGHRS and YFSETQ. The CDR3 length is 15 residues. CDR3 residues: CASSLGRALQETQYF. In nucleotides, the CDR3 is TGCGCCAGCAGCTTGGGTCGGGCCCTCCAAGAGACCCAGTACTTC. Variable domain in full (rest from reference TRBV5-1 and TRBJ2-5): KAGVTQTPRYLIKTRGQQVTLSCSPISGHRSVSWYQQTPGQGLQFLFEYFSETQRNKGNFPGRFSGRQFSNSRSEMNVSTLELGDSALYLCASSLGRALQETQYFGPGTRLLVL.

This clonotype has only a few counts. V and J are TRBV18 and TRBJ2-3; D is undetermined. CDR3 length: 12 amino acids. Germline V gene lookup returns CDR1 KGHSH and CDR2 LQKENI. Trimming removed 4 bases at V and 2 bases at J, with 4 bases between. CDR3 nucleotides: TGTGCCAGCTCACAGACCACAGATACGCAGTATTTT. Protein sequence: CASSQTTDTQYF.

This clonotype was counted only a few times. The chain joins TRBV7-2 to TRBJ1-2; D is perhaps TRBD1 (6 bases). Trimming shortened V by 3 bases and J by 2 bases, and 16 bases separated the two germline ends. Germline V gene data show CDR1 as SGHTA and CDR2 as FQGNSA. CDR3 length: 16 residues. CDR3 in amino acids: CASSLERATGNYGYTF. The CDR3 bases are TGTGCCAGCAGCTTGGAGAGGGCTACAGGGAACTATGGCTACACCTTC. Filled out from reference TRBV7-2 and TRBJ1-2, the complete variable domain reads GAGVSQSPSNKVTEKGKDVELRCDPISGHTALYWYRQSLGQGLEFLIYFQGNSAPDKSGLPSDRFSAERTGGSVSTLTIQRTQQEDSAVYLCASSLERATGNYGYTFGSGTRLTVV.

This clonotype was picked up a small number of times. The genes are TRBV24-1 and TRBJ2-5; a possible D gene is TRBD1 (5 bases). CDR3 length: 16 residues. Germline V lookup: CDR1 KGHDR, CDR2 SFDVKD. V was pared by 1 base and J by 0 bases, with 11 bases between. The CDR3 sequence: CATSDFRSGNQETQYF. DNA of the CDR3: TGTGCCACCAGTGATTTTCGGTCAGGGAACCAAGAGACCCAGTACTTC.

CDR3 DNA: TGTGCCAGCAACCAGCGGGAGGGGGAGACCCAGTACTTC. Its protein product is CASNQREGETQYF. The genes are TRBV6-5 and TRBJ2-5; 10 positions match TRBD2. V was clipped by 7 bases and J by 5 bases; unmatched bases: 4. Germline CDR1 and CDR2: MNHEY and SVGAGI. There are 13 residues in the CDR3.

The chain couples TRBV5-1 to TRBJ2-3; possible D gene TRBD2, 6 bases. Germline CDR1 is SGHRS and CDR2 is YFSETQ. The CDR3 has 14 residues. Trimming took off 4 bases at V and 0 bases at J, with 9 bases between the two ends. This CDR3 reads CASSPRDSTDTQYF. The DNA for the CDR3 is TGCGCCAGCAGCCCGCGGGACAGCACAGATACGCAGTATTTT.

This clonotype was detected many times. Here the CDR3 reads CATSDQVQTQETQYF. In DNA, the CDR3 is TGTGCCACCAGTGATCAAGTACAAACTCAAGAGACCCAGTACTTC. V is TRBV24-1 and J is TRBJ2-5; D is unresolved. The germline gives CDR1 KGHDR, CDR2 SFDVKD. The CDR3 sequence is 15 residues long. Trimming pared 3 bases from V and 2 bases from J, leaving 12 bases between.

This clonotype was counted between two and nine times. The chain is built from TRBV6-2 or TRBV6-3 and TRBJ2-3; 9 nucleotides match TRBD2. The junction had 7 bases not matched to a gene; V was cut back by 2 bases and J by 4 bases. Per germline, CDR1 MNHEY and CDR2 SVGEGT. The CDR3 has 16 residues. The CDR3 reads CASSYAGGPLADTQYF. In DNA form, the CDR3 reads TGTGCCAGCAGTTACGCGGGAGGGCCGCTCGCAGATACGCAGTATTTT.

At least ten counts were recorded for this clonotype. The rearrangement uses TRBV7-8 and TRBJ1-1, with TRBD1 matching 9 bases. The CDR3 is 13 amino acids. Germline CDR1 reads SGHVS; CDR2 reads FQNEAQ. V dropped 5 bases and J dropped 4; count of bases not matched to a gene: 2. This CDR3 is CASSLTGGTEAFF. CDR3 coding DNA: TGTGCCAGCAGCCTGACAGGGGGCACTGAAGCTTTCTTT.

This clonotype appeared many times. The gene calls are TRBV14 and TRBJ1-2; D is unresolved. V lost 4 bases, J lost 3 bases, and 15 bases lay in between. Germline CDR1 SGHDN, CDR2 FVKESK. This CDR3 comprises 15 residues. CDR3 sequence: CASSPITGSHYGYTF. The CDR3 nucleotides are TGTGCCAGCAGCCCGATCACGGGATCCCACTATGGCTACACCTTC. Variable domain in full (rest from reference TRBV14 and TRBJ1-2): EAGVTQFPSHSVIEKGQTVTLRCDPISGHDNLYWYRRVMGKEIKFLLHFVKESKQDESGMPNNRFLAERTGGTYSTLKVQPAELEDSGVYFCASSPITGSHYGYTFGSGTRLTVV.

The CDR3 nucleotides read TGCAGTGCTATTGGCCCCGGGGGATCTGGGGCCAACGTCCTGACTTTC. It specifies CSAIGPGGSGANVLTF. V usage is TRBV20-1 and J usage is TRBJ2-6, with a possible D match to TRBD2 (6 bases). The CDR3 loop spans 16 amino acids. Trimming took 4 bases from V and 1 from J, leaving 14 bases between them. Per germline, CDR1 DFQATT and CDR2 SNEGSKA (reference sequence).

CDR3 amino acids: CASSSSSYGYTF. CDR3 DNA: TGTGCCAGCAGTAGCTCATCCTATGGCTACACCTTC. The chain has TRBV6-5 and TRBJ1-2; no definite D call. CDR1 MNHEY and CDR2 SVGAGI come from the germline V gene. With 5 bases removed from V and 4 bases from J, the gap between germline ends came to 8 bases. This CDR3 spans 12 amino acids.

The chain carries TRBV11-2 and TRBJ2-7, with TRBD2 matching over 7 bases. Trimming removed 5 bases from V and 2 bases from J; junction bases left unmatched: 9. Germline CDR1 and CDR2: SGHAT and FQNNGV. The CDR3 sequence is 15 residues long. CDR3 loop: CASSRGAGRAYEQYF. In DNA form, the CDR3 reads TGTGCCAGCAGCCGAGGAGCGGGACGAGCCTACGAGCAGTACTTC.

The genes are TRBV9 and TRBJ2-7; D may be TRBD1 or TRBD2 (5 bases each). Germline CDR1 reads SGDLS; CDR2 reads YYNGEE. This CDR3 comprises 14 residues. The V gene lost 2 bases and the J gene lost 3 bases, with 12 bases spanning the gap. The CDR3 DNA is TGTGCCAGCAGCGTGGGGACCACAAACTACGAGCAGTACTTC. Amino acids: CASSVGTTNYEQYF.

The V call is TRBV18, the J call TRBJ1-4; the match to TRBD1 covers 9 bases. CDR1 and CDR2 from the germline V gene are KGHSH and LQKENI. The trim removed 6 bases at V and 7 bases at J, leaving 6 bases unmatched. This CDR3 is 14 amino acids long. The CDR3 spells CASSPGQGVEKLFF. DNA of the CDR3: TGTGCCAGCTCGCCGGGACAGGGAGTTGAAAAACTGTTTTTT.

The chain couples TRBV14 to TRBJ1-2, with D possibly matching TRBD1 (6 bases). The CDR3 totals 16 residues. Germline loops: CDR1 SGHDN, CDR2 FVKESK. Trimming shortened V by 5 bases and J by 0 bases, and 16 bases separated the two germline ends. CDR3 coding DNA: TGTGCCAGCAGCTCCGGACAGCTTAAAGCTAACTATGGCTACACCTTC. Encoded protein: CASSSGQLKANYGYTF.

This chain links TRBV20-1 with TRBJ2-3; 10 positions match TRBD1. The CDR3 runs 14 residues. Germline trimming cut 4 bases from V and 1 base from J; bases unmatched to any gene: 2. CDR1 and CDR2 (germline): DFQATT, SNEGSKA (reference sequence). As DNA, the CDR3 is TGCAGTGCTAAAGGGACAGGGGGCACAGATACGCAGTATTTT. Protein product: CSAKGTGGTDTQYF.

The chain's CDR3 is CASSLAAGTIIGYTF. CDR3 coding DNA: TGCGCCAGCAGCTTGGCGGCAGGAACTATTATCGGCTACACCTTC. V usage is TRBV5-1 and J usage is TRBJ1-2; D remains ambiguous. From germline, CDR1 is SGHRS and CDR2 YFSETQ. The CDR3 is made up of 15 amino acids. V shed 0 bases and J shed 8 bases, with 17 bases lying between them.

This chain's CDR3 is CASSFGATEETQYF. The CDR3 nucleotides read TGTGCCAGCAGCTTCGGAGCGACTGAAGAGACCCAGTACTTC. This chain joins TRBV7-9 and TRBJ2-5; no firm D call. V was shortened by 3 bases and J by 3 bases, with 11 bases between the two germline ends. The CDR3 is made up of 14 amino acids. The V gene's germline CDR1 is SEHNR and CDR2 FQNEAQ (reference sequence).

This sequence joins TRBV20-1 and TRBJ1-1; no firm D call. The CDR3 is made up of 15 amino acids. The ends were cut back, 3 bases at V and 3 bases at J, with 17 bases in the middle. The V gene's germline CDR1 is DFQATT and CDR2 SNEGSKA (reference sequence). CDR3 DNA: TGCAGTGCTAGTGGCACATCTCCAGGTGACACTGAAGCTTTCTTT. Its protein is CSASGTSPGDTEAFF.

CDR3 amino acids: CASSTGGVTNYGYTF. DNA of the CDR3: TGTGCCAGCTCCACAGGGGGCGTCACTAACTATGGCTACACCTTC. V and J are TRBV6-6 and TRBJ1-2, with 9 bases lining up with TRBD1. With 8 bases clipped from V and 0 bases from J, the junction kept 7 bases outside the gene matches. Germline V lookup: CDR1 MNHNY, CDR2 SVGAGI (reference sequence). The CDR3 runs 15 residues.

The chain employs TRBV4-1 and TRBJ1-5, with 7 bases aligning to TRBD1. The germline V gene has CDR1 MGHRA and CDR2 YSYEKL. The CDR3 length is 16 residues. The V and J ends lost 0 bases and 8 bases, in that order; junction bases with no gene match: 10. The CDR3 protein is CASSQDQTGYGKPQHF. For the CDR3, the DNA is TGCGCCAGCAGCCAAGATCAGACAGGGTACGGGAAGCCCCAGCATTTT.

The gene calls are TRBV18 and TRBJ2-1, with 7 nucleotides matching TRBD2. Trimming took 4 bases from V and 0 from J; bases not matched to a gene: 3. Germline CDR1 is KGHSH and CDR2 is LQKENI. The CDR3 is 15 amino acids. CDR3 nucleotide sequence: TGTGCCAGCTCACGGGAGGGGAGCTCCTACAATGAGCAGTTCTTC. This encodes CASSREGSSYNEQFF.